This T cell receptor (beta chain) comes out of a study of OX40 agonist ivuxolimab in advanced cancers. Across the study: Each dose-escalation patient presented with hepatocellular carcinoma, melanoma, renal cell or head and neck cancer. Subjects had a mean age of around 60 years, with a range of 23 to 79; roughly 83% were male. Study-level findings and limits: Clonal expansion was seen in CD4+ and CD8+ blood T cells by week 6 at 0.1 to 3.0 mg/kg.

Generated by immunoSEQ multiplex PCR, the TCRdb table keeps only in-frame clones and is missing some. The table shows tens of thousands of clones, with around nine tenths occurring only once. The V gene's germline CDR1 is MNHNY and CDR2 SVGAGI (reference sequence). Trimming stripped 6 bases from V and 0 bases from J, with 8 bases between. The CDR3 totals 13 residues. Turning to this clone: No antigen is known for it.

With autoimmune disease history or systemic immunosuppression, patients were excluded. V is TRBV6-6 and J is TRBJ1-1; D uncertain. The sample here was CD4+ or CD8+ T cells sorted from blood, taken in a trial of the OX40 agonist ivuxolimab. The sequence came from an adult with an advanced solid tumor such as melanoma, head and neck, liver or kidney cancer. The CDR3 coding sequence is TGTGCCAGCAGGAGAACAGTGAACACTGAAGCTTTCTTT. Encoded protein: CASRRTVNTEAFF.